This T cell receptor beta chain was recorded in a study of shared clonotypes between healthy human individuals. About the study: Researchers assigned three CD4 naive, three CD4 memory, two CD8 naive and one CD8 memory plate to each donor.

Note on this clone: Antigen: not known.

Sequenced by immunoSEQ multiplex PCR; TCRdb stores in-frame clones only, minus some. The table shows about 2 million clones, with 90% to 95% occurring only once. Study results and caveats: Several donors shared 4.5% to 6.5% of their naive CD4 clonotypes. Owing to a small donor count, the genetic and exposure-history diversity represented was limited.

Each donor was a Caucasian adult residing in Nashville, Tennessee. Germline-derived CDR1 and CDR2 are MNHNS and SASEGT. This CDR3 contains 15 residues. V was cut by 7 bases and J by 2 bases, with 15 bases left in between. This clonotype originated in a man aged 18 to 29 in good health. V is TRBV6-1 and J is TRBJ1-3, with a possible D match to TRBD1 (5 bases). Sequences were obtained from naive CD4+ T cells sorted from blood. Subset here: CD45RA+ positively selected. This CDR3 reads CASTLGGVAGNTIYF. In DNA form, the CDR3 reads TGTGCCAGCACTCTGGGGGGGGTCGCTGGAAACACCATATATTTT.